This TCR beta chain was identified during a study of control samples from healthy donors and cancer patients. Germline assignment: CDR1 KGHSH and CDR2 LQKENI. The CDR3 covers 12 residues. V lost 4 bases, J lost 12 bases, and 5 bases stayed unmatched. TCRdb keeps only in-frame clones here, not all; method: immunoSEQ multiplex PCR. The sample contains 230,000 or so clones, 85% to 95% of which appear only once. The sequence came from a man aged 45-60 years in good health. This chain links TRBV18 with TRBJ2-1; 8 bases match TRBD1. Sequences were obtained from blood. CDR3 sequence reads: CASSLGQGGQFF. The CDR3 DNA follows: TGTGCCAGCTCACTAGGACAGGGAGGGCAGTTCTTC.